Presented here are 32 T cell receptor beta chains from one specimen sequenced in a study of spatial heterogeneity in lung cancer. TCRdb redid the calling of the 5' RACE reads with MiXCR, one entry per CDR3 protein. Found here are approximately 52,000 distinct CDR3 sequences, over 4.5% of them singletons; the top ten hold around 10%. The time point is: sample taken at primary tumor resection. This specimen consisted of PBMCs, obtained at surgery. These receptors were collected from a male donor with early-stage non-small cell lung cancer.

This clonotype appeared many times. V usage is TRBV3-1 and J usage is TRBJ2-1; tentative D call: TRBD1 (6 bases). V was cut by 1 base and J by 9 bases, with 10 bases left in between. Germline CDR1 reads LGHDT; CDR2 reads YNNKEL (reference sequence). The CDR3 is 13 amino acids. The CDR3 spells CASSQAGVSEQFF. The CDR3 DNA reads as TGTGCCAGCAGCCAAGCAGGGGTCAGTGAGCAGTTCTTC.

J is TRBJ2-4 and V is TRBV20-1; TRBD1 agrees at 7 bases. Germline trimming cut 8 bases from V and 0 bases from J; bases unmatched to any gene: 7. Germline CDR1 DFQATT, CDR2 SNEGSKA (reference sequence). This CDR3 contains 14 residues. CDR3 sequence reads: CSFEGQQAKNIQYF. CDR3 in DNA: TGCAGTTTTGAGGGACAGCAAGCCAAAAACATTCAGTACTTC.

The sample holds many counts of this clonotype. The chain uses TRBV20-1 and TRBJ2-1, with D unclear. V was clipped by 5 bases and J by 4 bases, with 9 bases between them. This CDR3 region has 12 residues. Germline V gives CDR1 DFQATT, CDR2 SNEGSKA (reference sequence). For the CDR3, the DNA is TGCAGTGCTTCAGGATTTTACAATGAGCAGTTCTTC. As protein: CSASGFYNEQFF.

There are many counts of this clonotype. The chain combines TRBV6-5 with TRBJ2-5; 7 positions agree with TRBD2. The V and J ends lost 5 bases and 2 bases, in that order; junction bases with no gene match: 5. This CDR3 is built from 14 residues. The germline gives CDR1 MNHEY, CDR2 SVGAGI. The CDR3 DNA follows: TGTGCCAGCAGTCCTGCACTAGCGCAAGAGACCCAGTACTTC. It translates to CASSPALAQETQYF.

This clonotype was seen a few times. This chain connects TRBV5-1 to TRBJ2-1; a weak D match, TRBD2 (5 bases). CDR1 and CDR2 from the germline V gene are SGHRS and YFSETQ. The ends were cut back, 0 bases at V and 5 bases at J, with 27 bases in the middle. This CDR3 is built from 20 residues. The CDR3 nucleotides are TGCGCCAGCAGCTTGGAGGGCAGCGAGGACTCGACCCGATCTCACAATGAGCAGTTCTTC. Translation: CASSLEGSEDSTRSHNEQFF.

This clonotype has ten or more counts. The gene calls are TRBV2 and TRBJ2-3; the D gene is possibly TRBD1 (6 bases). Germline V gives CDR1 SNHLY, CDR2 FYNNEI. V lost 6 bases, J lost 0 bases, and 10 bases lay in between. This CDR3 spans 14 amino acids. CDR3 bases: TGTGCCAGCAGGGTAGGACAGAGCACAGATACGCAGTATTTT. Translating it yields CASRVGQSTDTQYF.

This clonotype was found many times. The chain employs TRBV6-2 or TRBV6-3 and TRBJ2-7, with D perhaps assigned TRBD1 or TRBD2 (6 bases each). The germline V gene has CDR1 MNHEY and CDR2 SVGEGT. V was cut by 0 bases and J by 5 bases, with 14 bases left in between. The CDR3 is 15 amino acids. CDR3 bases: TGTGCCAGCAGTTACTCTAGGAGGGGGTCGCACGAGCAGTACTTC. Amino acid sequence: CASSYSRRGSHEQYF.

Many counts were recorded for this clonotype. The genes are TRBV5-1 and TRBJ2-3; TRBD2 matches 7 bases. This CDR3 region has 12 residues. The junction had 2 bases not matched to a gene; V was cut back by 4 bases and J by 6 bases. Looked up from germline, CDR1 is SGHRS and CDR2 is YFSETQ. The CDR3 DNA sequence: TGCGCCAGCAGCGTTAGCGGGGATACGCAGTATTTT. Translating it yields CASSVSGDTQYF.

This clonotype occurred many times. The chain combines TRBV24-1 with TRBJ2-5; TRBD2 matches 8 bases. J lost 4 bases, V lost 2 bases, and 5 bases had no gene match. CDR1 KGHDR and CDR2 SFDVKD come from the germline V gene. CDR3 length equals 15 residues. This CDR3 reads CATSDSREGRETQYF. The CDR3 DNA reads TGTGCCACCAGTGATTCCCGGGAGGGCAGAGAGACCCAGTACTTC.

There are many counts of this clonotype. The chain uses TRBV20-1 and TRBJ2-1, with D possibly TRBD2 on 6 matching bases. The germline CDR1 and CDR2 sequences are DFQATT and SNEGSKA (reference sequence). CDR3 length: 17 amino acids. V lost 0 bases and J 4 bases, leaving 19 bases between the germline ends. The CDR3 region is CSARDRSSGPSYNEQFF. CDR3 DNA sequence: TGCAGTGCTAGAGATCGGAGTAGCGGACCTTCATACAATGAGCAGTTCTTC.

This clonotype was seen many times. The chain joins TRBV6-5 to TRBJ2-7; D tentatively reads TRBD1 or TRBD2 (5 bases each). Germline V gene data show CDR1 as MNHEY and CDR2 as SVGAGI. The V gene lost 4 bases and the J gene lost 2 bases, with 12 bases spanning the gap. The length of the CDR3 is 14 residues. Here the CDR3 DNA reads TGTGCCAGCAGTTTCCGGGACGCAGCCTACGAGCAGTACTTC. The encoded protein is CASSFRDAAYEQYF.

This clonotype was seen many times. The chain combines TRBV14 with TRBJ1-4; D gene uncertain. The germline V and J ends were trimmed by 5 bases and 2 bases, with 9 bases remaining between them. Germline V gene sequence: CDR1 SGHDN, CDR2 FVKESK. The CDR3 spans 14 residues. As DNA, the CDR3 is TGTGCCAGCAGCTACCGTGAGACTAATGAAAAACTGTTTTTT. It is translated as CASSYRETNEKLFF.

This clonotype appeared many times. V is TRBV7-8 and J is TRBJ2-7; D remains unclear. The V end lost 4 bases, the J end lost 4 bases, and 14 bases lay between the germline ends. The CDR3 is 14 residues long. CDR1 is SGHVS, CDR2 FQNEAQ, per germline. This CDR3 reads CASSYRRVQYEQYF. As DNA, the CDR3 is TGTGCCAGCAGCTACCGACGAGTTCAATACGAGCAGTACTTC.

This clonotype was recorded at least ten times. The chain is built from TRBV28 and TRBJ1-5; maybe TRBD1 (5 bases). The CDR3 extends over 15 amino acids. The V end was cut by 3 bases, the J end by 2 bases, with 11 bases between. Germline values: CDR1 MDHEN, CDR2 SYDVKM. CDR3 sequence: CASSLVGHGNQPQHF. The CDR3 DNA reads as TGTGCCAGCAGTTTGGTGGGGCATGGCAATCAGCCCCAGCATTTT. The full variable domain, rest sourced from reference TRBV28 and TRBJ1-5, is DVKVTQSSRYLVKRTGEKVFLECVQDMDHENMFWYRQDPGLGLRLIYFSYDVKMKEKGDIPEGYSVSREKKERFSLILESASTNQTSMYLCASSLVGHGNQPQHFGDGTRLSIL.

This chain links TRBV20-1 with TRBJ1-4; tentatively, D is TRBD1 (5 bases). The germline gives CDR1 DFQATT, CDR2 SNEGSKA (reference sequence). Trimming removed 3 bases from V and 1 base from J, with 12 bases in between. The CDR3 runs to 15 residues. CDR3 bases: TGCAGTGCTAGTTCCCGGGGACTAACTAATGAAAAACTGTTTTTT. Translation gives CSASSRGLTNEKLFF.

V usage is TRBV4-3 and J usage is TRBJ2-6; D remains ambiguous. The germline CDR1 and CDR2 sequences are LGHNA and YSLEER. Trimming took 0 bases from V and 0 from J, leaving 6 bases between them. This CDR3 comprises 16 residues. CDR3 DNA: TGCGCCAGCAGCCAAGAGATAGACTCTGGGGCCAACGTCCTGACTTTC. Amino acids: CASSQEIDSGANVLTF.

This clonotype has ten or more counts. The CDR3 bases are TGTGCCAGCATCTCCCCCAGGCGGCGGGGGTCCTACAATGAGCAGTTCTTC. It encodes CASISPRRRGSYNEQFF. This chain joins TRBV7-9 and TRBJ2-1; 7 positions agree with TRBD2. CDR1 is SEHNR, CDR2 FQNEAQ, per germline (reference sequence). The V segment lost 7 bases and the J segment 1 base; nucleotides outside the gene matches: 13. The CDR3 totals 17 residues.

This chain joins TRBV3-2 and TRBJ2-3; the DNA was not used to check the table's D call, TRBD2. TRBV3-2 constitutes a pseudogene. The CDR3 runs to 13 residues. The chain's CDR3 is CASSQPLPDTQYF. CDR3 nucleotide sequence: TGTGCCAGCAGCCAACCCCTCCCAGATACGCAGTATTTT.

This clonotype was seen ten or more times. The J gene is TRBJ1-1, the V gene TRBV7-9; 7 bases line up with TRBD1. There are 17 residues in the CDR3. Germline CDR1 is SEHNR and CDR2 is FQNEAQ (reference sequence). V was clipped by 5 bases and J by 4 bases; unmatched bases: 16. The CDR3 DNA reads TGTGCCAGCAGCCCCCCGTTAGTGGGACAGCGGGCCACTGAAGCTTTCTTT. It specifies CASSPPLVGQRATEAFF.

This clonotype was seen repeatedly, ten times or more. CDR3 DNA sequence: TGTGCCAGCACCAGACCCCGCGGGGAGGAAAAACTGTTTTTT. Protein product: CASTRPRGEEKLFF. J is TRBJ1-4 and V is TRBV6-4, with no clear D. Germline CDR1 and CDR2: MRHNA and SNTAGT. Trimming took off 7 bases at V and 8 bases at J, with 17 bases between the two ends. This CDR3 has 14 residues.

This clonotype has just a few counts. The CDR3 DNA follows: TGTGCCAGCAGAGCAGGGACCGCCAGCGTCCTCGAGCAGTACTTC. Protein: CASRAGTASVLEQYF. V usage is TRBV7-9 and J usage is TRBJ2-7; the D call may be TRBD1 or TRBD2 (5 bases each). There are 15 residues in the CDR3. CDR1 is SEHNR, CDR2 FQNEAQ, per germline (reference sequence). V was pared by 6 bases and J by 6 bases, with 21 bases between.

This clonotype was detected many times. The chain couples TRBV6-5 to TRBJ2-7; 7 positions agree with TRBD1. The CDR3 loop spans 14 amino acids. Germline CDR1 and CDR2: MNHEY and SVGAGI. The junction had 12 bases not matched to a gene; V was cut back by 7 bases and J by 6 bases. This CDR3 reads CASTKGAGGREQYF. The CDR3 DNA sequence: TGTGCCAGCACCAAAGGGGCAGGGGGACGCGAGCAGTACTTC.

This clonotype was seen a few times. The V call is TRBV7-9, the J call TRBJ2-5; TRBD1 or TRBD2 may be the D gene (5 bases each). The CDR3 extends over 14 amino acids. Trimming left V 2 bases short and J 1 base short, with 8 bases between. The germline V gene has CDR1 SEHNR and CDR2 FQNEAQ (reference sequence). CDR3 bases: TGTGCCAGCAGCTTACGGGGCAGCCAAGAGACCCAGTACTTC. Translation: CASSLRGSQETQYF.

At least ten counts were recorded for this clonotype. The chain couples TRBV29-1 to TRBJ2-7; D ambiguous. CDR1 is SQVTM, CDR2 ANQGSEA, per germline. V gave up 0 bases and J gave up 5 bases, with 14 bases separating them. The CDR3 length is 14 residues. The CDR3, as DNA: TGCAGCGTTGAAGAAGCTCTAGTGGGCCACGAGCAGTACTTC. Its translation is CSVEEALVGHEQYF.

Ten or more counts support this clonotype. The rearrangement links TRBV4-1 to TRBJ1-4, with TRBD1 matching over 9 bases. Germline-derived CDR1 and CDR2 are MGHRA and YSYEKL. J gave up 4 bases and V 0 bases, and 3 bases lay outside the gene matches. The CDR3 loop spans 16 amino acids. DNA for the CDR3: TGCGCCAGCAGCCAAGATAGGGGACAGGGTAATGAAAAACTGTTTTTT. Protein: CASSQDRGQGNEKLFF.

This clonotype was observed many times. The V gene is TRBV7-9, the J gene TRBJ2-3; no definite D call. The length of the CDR3 is 12 residues. Germline values: CDR1 SEHNR, CDR2 FQNEAQ (reference sequence). The V end was cut by 5 bases, the J end by 5 bases, with 8 bases between. CDR3 DNA: TGTGCCAGCAGCCGCCCGGGAGATACGCAGTATTTT. Amino acid sequence: CASSRPGDTQYF.

At least ten counts were recorded for this clonotype. The chain uses TRBV5-4 and TRBJ2-7, with D hard to call. CDR3 size: 12 residues. The germline V and J ends were trimmed by 0 bases and 9 bases, with 10 bases remaining between them. Germline CDR1 reads SGHNT; CDR2 reads YYREEE (reference sequence). The CDR3 protein is CASSLGPEWQYF. In DNA form, the CDR3 reads TGTGCCAGCAGCTTGGGACCGGAGTGGCAGTACTTC.

This clonotype was recorded at least ten times. The chain recombines TRBV20-1 with TRBJ2-3, with D possibly TRBD1 on 5 matching bases. The CDR3 spans 15 residues. V was pared by 4 bases and J by 5 bases, with 19 bases between. Germline V gives CDR1 DFQATT, CDR2 SNEGSKA (reference sequence). The CDR3 DNA follows: TGCAGTGCTATGACAGCGAGCGAGGTGGGAGATACGCAGTATTTT. Protein sequence: CSAMTASEVGDTQYF.

This clonotype has only a few counts. This chain joins TRBV19 and TRBJ1-1; D perhaps matches TRBD1 (6 bases). V was pared by 7 bases and J by 0 bases, with 18 bases between. CDR1 is LNHDA, CDR2 SQIVND, per germline (reference sequence). CDR3 length: 16 amino acids. DNA of the CDR3: TGTGCCAGTAATAGGGGGTCGACCCCAATGAACACTGAAGCTTTCTTT. Translating gives CASNRGSTPMNTEAFF.

This clonotype showed up many times. J is TRBJ1-2 and V is TRBV30, with D unresolved. Deletions cut 0 bases from V and 8 bases from J, with 10 bases between. The CDR3 length is 12 residues. Germline V gene lookup returns CDR1 GTSNPN and CDR2 SVGIG (reference sequence). The CDR3 sequence: CAWSVSRHGYTF. CDR3 coding DNA: TGTGCCTGGAGTGTGAGCAGGCACGGCTACACCTTC.

This clonotype was counted ten times or more. This rearrangement joins TRBV5-4 to TRBJ2-7, with a weak D call TRBD2 (6 bases). With 3 bases removed from V and 5 bases from J, the gap between germline ends came to 18 bases. The CDR3 spans 15 residues. CDR1 is SGHNT and CDR2 is YYREEE in the germline V gene (reference sequence). The CDR3 bases are TGTGCCAGCAGCTCAACGGGAGTTGGGGCTAACGAGCAGTACTTC. It codes for CASSSTGVGANEQYF.

This clonotype was recorded many times. The chain joins TRBV19 to TRBJ1-6; TRBD1 matches at 8 bases. With V trimmed by 5 bases and J by 8 bases, 8 bases remained unmatched. Germline lookup yields CDR1 LNHDA and CDR2 SQIVND (reference sequence). The CDR3 totals 15 residues. CDR3 amino acids: CASSSSGGSDSPLHF. The CDR3 DNA follows: TGTGCCAGTAGTTCATCAGGGGGCTCCGATTCACCCCTCCACTTT. Supplemented by reference TRBV19 and TRBJ1-6, the full variable domain reads DGGITQSPKYLFRKEGQNVTLSCEQNLNHDAMYWYRQDPGQGLRLIYYSQIVNDFQKGDIAEGYSVSREKKESFPLTVTSAQKNPTAFYLCASSSSGGSDSPLHFGNGTRLTVT.